The clone carrying this T cell receptor (beta chain) was observed a handful of times. Its specificity is unknown. V was clipped by 1 base and J by 4 bases, with 11 bases between them. There are 14 residues in the CDR3. Germline V gene sequence: CDR1 DFQATT, CDR2 SNEGSKA (reference sequence). TCRdb reprocessed the 5' RACE reads via MiXCR and lists one record per CDR3 protein. The sample records a few hundred thousand distinct CDR3 sequences, roughly 9.9% being singletons. The data originate from a study of identical twins. Study observations and caveats: Out-of-frame TCR alpha sharing observed in monozygotic twins exceeded model estimates.

No donor was unhealthy or non-Caucasian. These same data were also listed under a study on yellow fever vaccine responses in identical twins.

The chain joins TRBV20-1 to TRBJ2-1; a possible D gene is TRBD1 (6 bases). This TCR was recovered from a woman aged 18-29 years in good health. Sequences were obtained from PBMCs. CDR3 residues: CSARGQVPYNEQFF. The CDR3 DNA follows: TGCAGTGCTAGAGGACAGGTTCCTTACAATGAGCAGTTCTTC.